This TCR beta chain originates from a study of shared clonotypes between healthy human individuals. Caucasian adults residing in Nashville, Tennessee made up all the donors. Approximately 100 million PBMCs per unsorted sample were used for genomic DNA. The sample holds a few counts of this clone. The protocol was immunoSEQ multiplex PCR, while the TCRdb copy is restricted to in-frame clones and leaves out a portion. The profile covers about 450,000 clones, with 79% appearing a single time and over 9.5% taken by the ten largest. The CDR3 consists of 14 residues. Germline CDR1 MDHEN, CDR2 SYDVKM. V was cut by 4 bases and J by 0 bases, with 7 bases left in between.

Sequenced material: PBMCs. The TCR comes from a woman aged 40 to 50 in good health. Some clones in this sample may be carry-over from other donors' samples. The chain couples TRBV28 to TRBJ1-5; D is ambiguous. The CDR3 DNA reads as TGTGCCAGCAGTTCTCAGGCTAGCAATCAGCCCCAGCATTTT. It encodes CASSSQASNQPQHF.